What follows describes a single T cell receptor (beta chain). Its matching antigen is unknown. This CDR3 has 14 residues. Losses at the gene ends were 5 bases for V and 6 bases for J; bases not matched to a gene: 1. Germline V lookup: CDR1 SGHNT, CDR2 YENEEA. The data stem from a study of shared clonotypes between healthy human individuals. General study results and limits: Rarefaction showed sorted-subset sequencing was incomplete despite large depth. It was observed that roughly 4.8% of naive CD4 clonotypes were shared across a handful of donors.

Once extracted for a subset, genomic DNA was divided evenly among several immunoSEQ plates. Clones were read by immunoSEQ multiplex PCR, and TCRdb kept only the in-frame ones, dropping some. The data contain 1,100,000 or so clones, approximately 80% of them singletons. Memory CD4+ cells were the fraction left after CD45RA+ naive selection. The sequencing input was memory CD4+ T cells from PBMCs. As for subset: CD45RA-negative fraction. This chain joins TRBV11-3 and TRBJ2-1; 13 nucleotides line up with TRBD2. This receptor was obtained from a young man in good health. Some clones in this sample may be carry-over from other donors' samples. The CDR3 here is CASSRTSGGNEQFF. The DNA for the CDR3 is TGTGCCAGCAGCCGGACTAGCGGGGGCAATGAGCAGTTCTTC. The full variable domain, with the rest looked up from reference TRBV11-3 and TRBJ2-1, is EAGVVQSPRYKIIEKKQPVAFWCNPISGHNTLYWYLQNLGQGPELLIRYENEEAVDDSQLPKDRFSAERLKGVDSTLKIQPAELGDSAVYLCASSRTSGGNEQFFGPGTRLTVL.